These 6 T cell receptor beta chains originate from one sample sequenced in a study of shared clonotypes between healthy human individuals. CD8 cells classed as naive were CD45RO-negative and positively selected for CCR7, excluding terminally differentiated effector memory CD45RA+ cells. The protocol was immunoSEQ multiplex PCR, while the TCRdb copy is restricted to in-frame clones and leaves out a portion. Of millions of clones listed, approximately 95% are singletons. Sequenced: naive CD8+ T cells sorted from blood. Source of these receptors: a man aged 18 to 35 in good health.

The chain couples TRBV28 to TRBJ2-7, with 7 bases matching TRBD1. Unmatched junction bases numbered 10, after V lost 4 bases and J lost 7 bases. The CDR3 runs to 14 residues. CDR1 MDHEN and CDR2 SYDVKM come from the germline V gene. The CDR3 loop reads CASSSATGWYEQYF. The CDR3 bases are TGTGCCAGCAGTTCGGCGACAGGGTGGTATGAGCAGTACTTC.

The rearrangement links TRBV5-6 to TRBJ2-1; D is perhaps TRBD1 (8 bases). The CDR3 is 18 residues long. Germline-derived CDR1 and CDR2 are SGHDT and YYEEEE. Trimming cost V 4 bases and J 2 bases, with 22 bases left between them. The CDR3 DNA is TGTGCCAGCAGCAACCCTCAGGGGGCGGGGGCCCCCTACAATGAGCAGTTCTTC. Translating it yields CASSNPQGAGAPYNEQFF.

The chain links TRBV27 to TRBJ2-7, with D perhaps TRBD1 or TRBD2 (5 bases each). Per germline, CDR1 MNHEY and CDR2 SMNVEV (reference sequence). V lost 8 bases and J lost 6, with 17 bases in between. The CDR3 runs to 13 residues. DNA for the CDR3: TGTGCCAGCGGCCCCTGGTGGGGGAGCGAGCAGTACTTC. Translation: CASGPWWGSEQYF.

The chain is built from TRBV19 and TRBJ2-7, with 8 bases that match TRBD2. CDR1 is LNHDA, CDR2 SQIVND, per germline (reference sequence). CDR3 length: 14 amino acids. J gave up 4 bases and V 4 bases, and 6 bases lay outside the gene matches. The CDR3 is CASSSGLAMYEQYF. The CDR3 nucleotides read TGTGCCAGTAGTAGCGGACTAGCCATGTACGAGCAGTACTTC.

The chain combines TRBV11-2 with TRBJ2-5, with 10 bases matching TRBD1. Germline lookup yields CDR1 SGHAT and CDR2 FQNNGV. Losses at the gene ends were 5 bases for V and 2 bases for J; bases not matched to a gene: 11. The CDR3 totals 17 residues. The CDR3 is CASSPAPGTGDQETQYF. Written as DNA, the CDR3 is TGTGCCAGCAGCCCAGCCCCTGGGACAGGGGATCAAGAGACCCAGTACTTC.

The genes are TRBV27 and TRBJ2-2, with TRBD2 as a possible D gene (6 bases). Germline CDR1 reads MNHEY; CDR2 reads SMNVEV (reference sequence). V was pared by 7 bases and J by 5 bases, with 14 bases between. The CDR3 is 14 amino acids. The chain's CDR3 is CASTWRGGTGELFF. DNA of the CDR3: TGTGCCAGCACTTGGAGGGGCGGAACCGGGGAGCTGTTTTTT.